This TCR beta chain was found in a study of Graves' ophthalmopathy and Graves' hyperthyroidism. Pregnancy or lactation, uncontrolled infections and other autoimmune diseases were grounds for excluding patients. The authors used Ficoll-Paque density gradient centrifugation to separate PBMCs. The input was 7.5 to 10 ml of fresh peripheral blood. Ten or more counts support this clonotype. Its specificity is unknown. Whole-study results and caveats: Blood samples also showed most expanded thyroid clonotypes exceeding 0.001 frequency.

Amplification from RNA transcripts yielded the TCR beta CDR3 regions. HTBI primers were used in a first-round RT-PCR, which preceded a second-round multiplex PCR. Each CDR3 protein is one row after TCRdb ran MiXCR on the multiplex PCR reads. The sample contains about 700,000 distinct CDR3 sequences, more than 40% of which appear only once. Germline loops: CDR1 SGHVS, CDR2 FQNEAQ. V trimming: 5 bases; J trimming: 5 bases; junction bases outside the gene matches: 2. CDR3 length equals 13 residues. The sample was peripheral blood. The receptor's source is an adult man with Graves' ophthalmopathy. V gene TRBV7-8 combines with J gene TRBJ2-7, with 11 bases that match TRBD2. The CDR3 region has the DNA TGTGCCAGCAGCCCTAGCGGGAGGAACGAGCAGTACTTC. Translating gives CASSPSGRNEQYF.